One and the same sample provided the 24 T cell receptor beta chains below, sequenced in a study of regulatory T cells in long-lasting Graves disease. Time point meaning: newly diagnosed GD, antithyroid drugs for less than 3 months. There was RNA extracted from PBMCs, and the TCR library was made from it. Combining iRepertoire HTBI primers with Arm-PCR of CDR3 regions, the authors built TCR beta libraries. In TCRdb, the multiplex PCR reads were re-called with MiXCR into one record per CDR3 protein. The sample includes roughly 610,000 distinct CDR3 sequences, roughly 15% of them seen just once. The same specimen was also included in a second study, on T cells in Graves' hyperthyroidism and ophthalmopathy.

The input for sequencing was peripheral blood mononuclear cells (PBMCs), taken at new diagnosis, from a patient treated with antithyroid drugs. These receptor sequences come from a young woman with Graves disease.

In regard to this clonotype: A read error is possible here, since a much larger clone lies one base away. The gene calls are TRBV6-5 and TRBJ1-1; the D is unclear. The CDR3 is made up of 13 amino acids. Germline values: CDR1 MNHEY, CDR2 SVGAGI. The CDR3 DNA reads TGTGCCAGCACTTACGTAGCCGTTGATGGAGCTTTCTTT. Translation: CASTYVAVDGAFF.

The J gene is TRBJ2-7, the V gene TRBV2; 10 nucleotides agree with TRBD1. Germline-derived CDR1 and CDR2 are SNHLY and FYNNEI. J gave up 3 bases and V 10 bases, and 12 bases lay outside the gene matches. The CDR3 loop spans 15 amino acids. Here the CDR3 reads CATQGGDRGYYEQYF. In DNA, the CDR3 is TGTGCCACCCAAGGAGGGGACAGGGGTTACTACGAGCAGTACTTC. Based on the CDR3 plus reference TRBV2 and TRBJ2-7, the full variable domain is EPEVTQTPSHQVTQMGQEVILRCVPISNHLYFYWYRQILGQKVEFLVSFYNNEISEKSEIFDDQFSVERPDGSNFTLKIRSTKLEDSAMYFCATQGGDRGYYEQYFGPGTRLTVT.

This clonotype was seen ten or more times. The V gene is TRBV2, the J gene TRBJ2-4; 14 bases map to TRBD2. This CDR3 spans 17 amino acids. Germline lookup yields CDR1 SNHLY and CDR2 FYNNEI. V lost 9 bases to trimming and J lost 0 bases; unmatched junction nucleotides: 7. The CDR3 here is CASRGLAGELAKNIQYF. CDR3 nucleotides: TGTGCCAGTCGGGGACTAGCGGGAGAATTAGCCAAAAACATTCAGTACTTC.

This chain uses TRBV9 with TRBJ1-2; no reliable D call. Germline V gene lookup returns CDR1 SGDLS and CDR2 YYNGEE. Trimming shortened V by 3 bases and J by 5 bases, and 26 bases separated the two germline ends. This CDR3 has 18 amino acids. CDR3 loop: CASSAESWNGPPRYGYTF. The CDR3 region has the DNA TGTGCCAGCAGCGCGGAAAGTTGGAACGGTCCTCCCAGATATGGCTACACCTTC.

The sample holds many counts of this clonotype. At one of its ends the junction is not consistent with the germline gene, which may arise from a read error. The V gene is TRBV28, the J gene TRBJ2-4; 10 nucleotides match TRBD1. The CDR3 runs 12 residues. CDR1 MDHEN and CDR2 SYDVKM come from the germline V gene. The CDR3 DNA is TGTGCCAGCAGCCTCCGGGACAGGGGAATTGCCTTC. Its translation is CASSLRDRGIAF.

This clonotype was seen many times. The chain has TRBV3-1 and TRBJ1-2, with TRBD1 as a possible D gene (6 bases). The germline V gene has CDR1 LGHDT and CDR2 YNNKEL (reference sequence). V shed 5 bases and J shed 8 bases, with 24 bases lying between them. This CDR3 spans 16 amino acids. The CDR3 sequence is CASSVLQGRSGGGYTF. The CDR3 nucleotides are TGTGCCAGCAGCGTGCTACAGGGTCGTTCGGGAGGAGGCTACACCTTC.

Many counts were recorded for this clonotype. V is TRBV5-6 and J is TRBJ2-7; either TRBD1 or TRBD2 may supply D (5 bases each). The germline V gene has CDR1 SGHDT and CDR2 YYEEEE. V was trimmed by 4 bases and J by 7 bases, leaving 15 bases between them. The length of the CDR3 is 13 residues. The CDR3 DNA sequence: TGTGCCAGCAGCCCGGGACCGAACGGGGAGCAGTACTTC. This translates into CASSPGPNGEQYF.

J is TRBJ1-4 and V is TRBV5-4; the match to TRBD1 covers 8 bases. V shed 4 bases, J shed 7 bases, and the junction held 6 bases outside the gene matches. CDR3 size: 14 residues. CDR1 is SGHNT, CDR2 YYREEE, per germline (reference sequence). CDR3 region: CASSRTGMTEKLFF. For the CDR3, the DNA is TGTGCCAGCAGCCGGACAGGGATGACTGAAAAACTGTTTTTT. The entire variable domain, with the rest obtained from reference TRBV5-4 and TRBJ1-4, is as follows: ETGVTQSPTHLIKTRGQQVTLRCSSQSGHNTVSWYQQALGQGPQFIFQYYREEENGRGNFPPRFSGLQFPNYSSELNVNALELDDSALYLCASSRTGMTEKLFFGSGTQLSVL.

This clonotype showed up just a few times. The V and J genes are TRBV19 and TRBJ2-1; 10 nucleotides agree with TRBD2. V was pared by 5 bases and J by 4 bases, with 14 bases of the junction left unmatched. Germline CDR1 LNHDA, CDR2 SQIVND (reference sequence). CDR3 size: 18 residues. For the CDR3, the DNA is TGTGCCAGTAGTCACTCGTGGGGGCTAGCGGGAGCTTACAATGAGCAGTTCTTC. This encodes CASSHSWGLAGAYNEQFF.

The genes are TRBV19 and TRBJ1-2, with D unresolved. The length of the CDR3 is 14 residues. From germline, CDR1 is LNHDA and CDR2 SQIVND (reference sequence). The V gene lost 7 bases and the J gene lost 4 bases, with 16 bases spanning the gap. The chain's CDR3 is CASIRRDFLYGYTF. DNA for the CDR3: TGTGCCAGTATTCGACGAGACTTCCTCTATGGCTACACCTTC.

This clonotype was recorded at least ten times. V gene TRBV28 combines with J gene TRBJ2-2; 7 bases match TRBD2. Germline CDR1 and CDR2: MDHEN and SYDVKM. The CDR3 extends over 16 amino acids. V was clipped by 0 bases and J by 3 bases; unmatched bases: 4. The CDR3 DNA reads TGTGCCAGCAGTTTATGGGGACGGGGGGACACCGGGGAGCTGTTTTTT. Translating it yields CASSLWGRGDTGELFF.

The sample holds a few counts of this clonotype. This sequence joins TRBV20-1 and TRBJ2-1; TRBD2 might be the D (6 bases). Between the trimmed V and J ends, which lost 0 bases and 7 bases, there was a span of 16 bases. The CDR3 contains 15 residues. The germline V gene has CDR1 DFQATT and CDR2 SNEGSKA (reference sequence). In nucleotides, the CDR3 is TGCAGTGCTAGAGATCTAATGGACTATCATAATGAGCAGTTCTTC. This codes for CSARDLMDYHNEQFF.

In its sample, this clonotype was seen many times. J is TRBJ1-2 and V is TRBV12-3 or TRBV12-4, with D perhaps TRBD1 (6 bases). The V end was cut by 5 bases, the J end by 7 bases, with 14 bases between. This CDR3 is built from 13 residues. The CDR3 is CASSPGLGGGYTF. The CDR3 nucleotides read TGTGCCAGCAGTCCGGGACTAGGGGGTGGCTACACCTTC.

This clonotype was observed many times. The gene calls are TRBV28 and TRBJ2-1, with a possible D match to TRBD2 (5 bases). This CDR3 is built from 16 residues. From germline, CDR1 is MDHEN and CDR2 SYDVKM. The V gene lost 8 bases and the J gene lost 1 base, with 18 bases spanning the gap. The CDR3 region is CASFPSPGSSYNEQFF. CDR3 nucleotides: TGTGCCAGCTTTCCTTCGCCGGGGTCTTCCTACAATGAGCAGTTCTTC.

This chain uses TRBV4-1 with TRBJ1-1, with D hard to call. The CDR3 is 18 amino acids. V shed 0 bases and J shed 3 bases, with 20 bases lying between them. CDR1 MGHRA and CDR2 YSYEKL come from the germline V gene. CDR3 sequence (DNA): TGCGCCAGCAGCCAAGATTGGACGGTGATTCGTTTGGACACTGAAGCTTTCTTT. This translates into CASSQDWTVIRLDTEAFF.

This clonotype was observed a few times. DNA for the CDR3: TGTGCCAGCAGTTACAGAGGGAGCTCCTACGAGCAGTACTTC. This encodes CASSYRGSSYEQYF. The V and J genes are TRBV6-5 and TRBJ2-7; possibly TRBD2 for D (5 bases). The CDR3 is 14 amino acids. Trimming shortened V by 2 bases and J by 0 bases, and 8 bases separated the two germline ends. Germline CDR1 MNHEY, CDR2 SVGAGI.

The chain uses TRBV6-2 or TRBV6-3 and TRBJ2-7; 8 positions agree with TRBD1. Germline V gene lookup returns CDR1 MNHEY and CDR2 SVGEGT. V trimming: 9 bases; J trimming: 5 bases; junction bases outside the gene matches: 6. The CDR3 is made up of 12 amino acids. The CDR3 loop is CASAGGWNEQYF. The CDR3 region has the DNA TGTGCCAGTGCAGGGGGCTGGAACGAGCAGTACTTC.

Regarding this clonotype: A much larger clone lies a single base off, so this may be a read error. This chain links TRBV29-1 with TRBJ2-5; 13 nucleotides match TRBD2. V dropped 7 bases and J dropped 5; count of bases not matched to a gene: 7. Per the germline V gene, CDR1 is SQVTM and CDR2 is ANQGSEA. CDR3 length: 14 residues. The CDR3 spells CSASQTSGGETQYF. The DNA of the CDR3 is TGCAGCGCCTCGCAGACTAGCGGGGGGGAGACCCAGTACTTC. The whole variable domain, filled in from reference TRBV29-1 and TRBJ2-5, reads SAVISQKPSRDICQRGTSLTIQCQVDSQVTMMFWYRQQPGQSLTLIATANQGSEATYESGFVIDKFPISRPNLTFSTLTVSNMSPEDSSIYLCSASQTSGGETQYFGPGTRLLVL.

This clonotype was found many times. The chain is built from TRBV6-1 and TRBJ2-3, with D tentatively TRBD1 (5 bases). This CDR3 spans 13 amino acids. The V and J ends lost 7 bases and 4 bases respectively, with 12 bases between them. Germline loops: CDR1 MNHNS, CDR2 SASEGT. This CDR3 reads CASNRGYADTQYF. The CDR3 nucleotides are TGTGCCAGCAATAGGGGATATGCAGATACGCAGTATTTT.

Ten or more counts support this clonotype. The rearrangement uses TRBV7-9 and TRBJ2-1; 10 bases map to TRBD2. The CDR3 consists of 16 residues. J lost 6 bases, V lost 2 bases, and 7 bases had no gene match. Germline CDR1 and CDR2: SEHNR and FQNEAQ (reference sequence). The CDR3 is CASSLYPSGSSNEQFF. DNA of the CDR3: TGTGCCAGCAGCTTATACCCTAGCGGGAGTTCCAATGAGCAGTTCTTC.

In the case of this clonotype: Given a much more abundant clone one base away, this may be a read error. The chain employs TRBV3-1 and TRBJ1-2, with D possibly matching TRBD1 (5 bases). This CDR3 spans 12 amino acids. Germline CDR1 reads LGHDT; CDR2 reads YNNKEL (reference sequence). CDR3 sequence reads: CASSQGVSGCTF. The CDR3 DNA reads as TGTGCCAGCAGCCAGGGGGTGAGTGGCTGCACCTTC. Complete variable domain (other parts from reference TRBV3-1 and TRBJ1-2): DTAVSQTPKYLVTQMGNDKSIKCEQNLGHDTMYWYKQDSKKFLKIMFSYNNKELIINETVPNRFSPKSPDKAHLNLHINSLELGDSAVYFCASSQGVSGCTFGSGTRLTVV.

The V call is TRBV20-1, the J call TRBJ2-1, with D possibly being TRBD2 (6 bases). The CDR3 length is 16 residues. The V and J ends lost 4 bases and 3 bases respectively, with 19 bases between them. Germline lookup yields CDR1 DFQATT and CDR2 SNEGSKA (reference sequence). CDR3: CSATPPAGSNYNEQFF. The DNA for the CDR3 is TGCAGTGCTACCCCCCCCGCGGGATCGAACTACAATGAGCAGTTCTTC.

This clonotype occurred a few times. This chain joins TRBV6-1 and TRBJ2-3; D perhaps matches TRBD1 (6 bases). Germline CDR1 MNHNS, CDR2 SASEGT. V dropped 5 bases and J dropped 4 bases, with 16 bases sitting between them. This CDR3 is built from 15 residues. The CDR3 DNA reads TGTGCCAGCAGTCCACAGGGAGTTGGTGCAGATACGCAGTATTTT. Protein sequence: CASSPQGVGADTQYF.

The V gene is TRBV19, the J gene TRBJ2-7; TRBD1 is a possible D gene (5 bases). This CDR3 spans 15 amino acids. V gave up 0 bases and J gave up 0 bases, with 9 bases separating them. Germline CDR1 and CDR2: LNHDA and SQIVND (reference sequence). For the CDR3, the DNA is TGTGCCAGTAGTATAGATCTGGGGCTCTCCTACGAGCAGTACTTC. This codes for CASSIDLGLSYEQYF.